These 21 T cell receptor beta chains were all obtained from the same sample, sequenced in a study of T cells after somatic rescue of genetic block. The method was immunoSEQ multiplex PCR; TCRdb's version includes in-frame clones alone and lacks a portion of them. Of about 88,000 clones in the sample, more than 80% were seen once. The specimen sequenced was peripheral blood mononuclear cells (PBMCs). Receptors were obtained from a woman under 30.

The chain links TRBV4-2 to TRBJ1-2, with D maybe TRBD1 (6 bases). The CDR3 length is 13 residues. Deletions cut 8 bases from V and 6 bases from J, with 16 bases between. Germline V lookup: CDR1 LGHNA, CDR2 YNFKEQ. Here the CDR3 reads CASRRGGWDGYTF. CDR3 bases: TGTGCCAGCCGGCGGGGGGGCTGGGATGGCTACACCTTC.

The CDR3 DNA sequence: TGTGCCAGTAGTATAGTTGCGCCAGAACCGGTCTACGAGCAGTACTTC. As protein: CASSIVAPEPVYEQYF. This rearrangement joins TRBV19 to TRBJ2-7; D is unclear. The V gene lost 1 base and the J gene lost 3 bases, with 16 bases spanning the gap. This CDR3 has 16 residues. Germline V CDR1 and CDR2: LNHDA, SQIVND (reference sequence).

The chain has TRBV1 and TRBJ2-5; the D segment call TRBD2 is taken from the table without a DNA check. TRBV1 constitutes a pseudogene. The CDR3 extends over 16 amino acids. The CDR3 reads CTSSQVGLAVEETQYF. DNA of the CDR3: TGCACCAGCAGCCAAGTAGGACTAGCGGTCGAAGAGACCCAGTACTTC.

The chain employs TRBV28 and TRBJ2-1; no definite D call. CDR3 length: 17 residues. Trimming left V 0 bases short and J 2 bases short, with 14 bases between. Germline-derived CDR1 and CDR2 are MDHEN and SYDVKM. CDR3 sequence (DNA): TGTGCCAGCAGTTTATGGGAGAGCCGCAGTCCCTACAATGAGCAGTTCTTC. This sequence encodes CASSLWESRSPYNEQFF.

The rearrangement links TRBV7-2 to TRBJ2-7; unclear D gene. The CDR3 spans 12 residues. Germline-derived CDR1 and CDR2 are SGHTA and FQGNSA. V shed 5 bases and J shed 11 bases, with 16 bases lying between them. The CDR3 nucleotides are TGTGCCAGCAGCCTGACCCTCCGGGTAAAGTACTTC. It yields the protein CASSLTLRVKYF.

This CDR3 is CASSLVAGVSGNTIYF. DNA of the CDR3: TGTGCCAGCAGCTTAGTGGCAGGAGTCTCGGGAAACACCATATATTTT. The genes are TRBV7-8 and TRBJ1-3; D is unresolved. This CDR3 has 16 residues. Trimming took 1 base from V and 4 from J, leaving 14 bases between them. CDR1 SGHVS and CDR2 FQNEAQ come from the germline V gene. Looking up the rest from reference TRBV7-8 and TRBJ1-3 gives the full variable domain: GAGVSQSPRYKVAKRGQDVALRCDPISGHVSLFWYQQALGQGPEFLTYFQNEAQLDKSGLPSDRFFAERPEGSVSTLKIQRTQQEDSAVYLCASSLVAGVSGNTIYFGEGSWLTVV.

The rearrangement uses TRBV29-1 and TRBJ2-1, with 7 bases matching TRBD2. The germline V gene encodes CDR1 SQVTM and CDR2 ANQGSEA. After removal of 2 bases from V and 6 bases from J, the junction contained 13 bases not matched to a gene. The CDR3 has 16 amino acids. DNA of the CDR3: TGCAGCGTTGAAAGGGGAAGCGGGGTGAGGCGCAATGAGCAGTTCTTC. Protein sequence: CSVERGSGVRRNEQFF.

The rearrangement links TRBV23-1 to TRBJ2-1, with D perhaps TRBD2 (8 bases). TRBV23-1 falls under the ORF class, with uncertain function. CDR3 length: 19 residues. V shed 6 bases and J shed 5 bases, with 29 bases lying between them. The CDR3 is CASRTVRGDRTSRHNEQFF. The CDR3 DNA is TGCGCCAGCAGGACCGTCAGGGGGGATCGGACTAGCAGACACAATGAGCAGTTCTTC.

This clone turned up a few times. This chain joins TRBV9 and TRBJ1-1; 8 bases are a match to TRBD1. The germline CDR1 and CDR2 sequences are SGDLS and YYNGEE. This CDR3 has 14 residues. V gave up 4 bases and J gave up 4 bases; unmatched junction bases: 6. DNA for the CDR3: TGTGCCAGCAGCTCCCAGGGGGCTGTCACTGAAGCTTTCTTT. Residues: CASSSQGAVTEAFF.

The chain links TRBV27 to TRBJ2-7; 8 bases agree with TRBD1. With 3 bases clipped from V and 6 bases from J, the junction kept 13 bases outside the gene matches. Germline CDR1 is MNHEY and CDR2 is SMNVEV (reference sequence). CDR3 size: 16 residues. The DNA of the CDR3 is TGTGCCAGCAGTTTTCTCGGGACAGGCGCGTGGGGCGAGCAGTACTTC. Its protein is CASSFLGTGAWGEQYF.

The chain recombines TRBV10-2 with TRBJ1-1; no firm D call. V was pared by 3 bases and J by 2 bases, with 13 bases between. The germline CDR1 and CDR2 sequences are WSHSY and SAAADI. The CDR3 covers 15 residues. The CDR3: CASSDASLLNTEAFF. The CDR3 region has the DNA TGCGCCAGCAGTGATGCCTCCCTCCTTAACACTGAAGCTTTCTTT.

The CDR3 nucleotides are TGTGCCAGCAGCTTAGGCTGGGGAATCGATGGCTACACCTTC. Translated: CASSLGWGIDGYTF. The rearrangement joins TRBV7-9 to TRBJ1-2, with D hard to call. Trimming removed 1 base from V and 6 bases from J, with 12 bases in between. In germline, CDR1 is SEHNR, CDR2 FQNEAQ (reference sequence). The CDR3 spans 14 residues.

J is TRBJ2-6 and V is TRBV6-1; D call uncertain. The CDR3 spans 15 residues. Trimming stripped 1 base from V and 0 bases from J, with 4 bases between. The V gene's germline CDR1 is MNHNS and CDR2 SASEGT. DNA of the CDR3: TGTGCCAGCAGTGAAGGGGGCTCTGGGGCCAACGTCCTGACTTTC. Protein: CASSEGGSGANVLTF.

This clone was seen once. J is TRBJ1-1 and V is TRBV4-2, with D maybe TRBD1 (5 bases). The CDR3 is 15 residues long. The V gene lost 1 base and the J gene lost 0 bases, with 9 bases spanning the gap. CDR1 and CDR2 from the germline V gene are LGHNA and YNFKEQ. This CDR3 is CASSQVGRLNTEAFF. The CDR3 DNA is TGTGCCAGCAGCCAAGTGGGACGGCTGAACACTGAAGCTTTCTTT.

The CDR3 DNA reads as TGTGCCAGCAGTTACTCTGGGCCGGTGGTGGAGTTCTTC. Residues: CASSYSGPVVEFF. This chain links TRBV6-5 with TRBJ2-1; no firm D call. V gave up 0 bases and J gave up 14 bases, with 14 bases separating them. Germline loops: CDR1 MNHEY, CDR2 SVGAGI. This CDR3 has 13 residues.

The CDR3 sequence: CASSYFWQGGELFF. The CDR3 DNA reads TGTGCCAGCAGCTACTTCTGGCAGGGCGGGGAGCTGTTTTTT. This chain uses TRBV11-2 with TRBJ2-2; D is perhaps TRBD1 (5 bases). Germline assignment: CDR1 SGHAT and CDR2 FQNNGV. The CDR3 covers 14 residues. Trimming removed 4 bases from V and 7 bases from J, with 13 bases in between.

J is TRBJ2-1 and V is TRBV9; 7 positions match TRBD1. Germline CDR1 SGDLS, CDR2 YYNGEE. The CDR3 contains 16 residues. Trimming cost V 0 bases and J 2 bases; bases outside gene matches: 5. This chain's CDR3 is CASSVDRTGTYNEQFF. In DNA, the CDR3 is TGTGCCAGCAGCGTAGATCGGACAGGCACCTACAATGAGCAGTTCTTC.

CDR3: CASSFGTPRNSPLHF. The DNA for the CDR3 is TGTGCCAGCAGTTTTGGGACCCCAAGGAATTCACCCCTCCACTTT. The gene calls are TRBV28 and TRBJ1-6; D is possibly TRBD1 (5 bases). The germline gives CDR1 MDHEN, CDR2 SYDVKM. This CDR3 contains 15 residues. V lost 3 bases to trimming and J lost 7 bases, with 13 bases between them.

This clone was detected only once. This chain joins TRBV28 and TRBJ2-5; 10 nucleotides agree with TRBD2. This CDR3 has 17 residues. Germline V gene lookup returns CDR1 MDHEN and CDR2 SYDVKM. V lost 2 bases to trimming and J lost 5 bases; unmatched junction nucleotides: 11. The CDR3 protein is CASSLPLGLAGVETQYF. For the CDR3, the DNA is TGTGCCAGCAGTTTACCCCTGGGGCTAGCGGGAGTGGAGACCCAGTACTTC.

Here the CDR3 reads CASSQGTGVVYEQYF. The CDR3 bases are TGCGCCAGCAGCCAAGGGACAGGGGTTGTATACGAGCAGTACTTC. The rearrangement links TRBV4-3 to TRBJ2-7, with 9 positions matching TRBD1. The CDR3 contains 15 residues. The V and J ends lost 1 base and 4 bases, in that order; junction bases with no gene match: 5. Germline V gene data show CDR1 as LGHNA and CDR2 as YSLEER.

DNA of the CDR3: TGTGCCAGCAGCAAAGGGCAGGGCGGTGGGCTCTGGGCCAACGTCCTGACTTTC. Its protein product is CASSKGQGGGLWANVLTF. V usage is TRBV21-1 and J usage is TRBJ2-6; the table assigns TRBD1, which was not confirmed against the DNA. TRBV21-1 is termed a pseudogene. CDR3 length: 18 amino acids.